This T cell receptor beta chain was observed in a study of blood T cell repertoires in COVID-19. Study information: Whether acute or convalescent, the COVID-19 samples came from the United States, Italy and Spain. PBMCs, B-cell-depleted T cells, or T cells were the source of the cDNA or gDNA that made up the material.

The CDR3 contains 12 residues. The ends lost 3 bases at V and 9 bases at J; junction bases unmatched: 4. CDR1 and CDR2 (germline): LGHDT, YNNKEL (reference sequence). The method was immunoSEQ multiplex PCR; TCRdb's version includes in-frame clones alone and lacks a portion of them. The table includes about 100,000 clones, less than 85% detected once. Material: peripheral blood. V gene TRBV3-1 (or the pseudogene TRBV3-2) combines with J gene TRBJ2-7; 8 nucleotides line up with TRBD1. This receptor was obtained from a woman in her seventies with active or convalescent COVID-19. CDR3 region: CASSQRQGWQYF. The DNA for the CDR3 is TGTGCCAGCAGCCAGAGACAGGGGTGGCAGTACTTC.